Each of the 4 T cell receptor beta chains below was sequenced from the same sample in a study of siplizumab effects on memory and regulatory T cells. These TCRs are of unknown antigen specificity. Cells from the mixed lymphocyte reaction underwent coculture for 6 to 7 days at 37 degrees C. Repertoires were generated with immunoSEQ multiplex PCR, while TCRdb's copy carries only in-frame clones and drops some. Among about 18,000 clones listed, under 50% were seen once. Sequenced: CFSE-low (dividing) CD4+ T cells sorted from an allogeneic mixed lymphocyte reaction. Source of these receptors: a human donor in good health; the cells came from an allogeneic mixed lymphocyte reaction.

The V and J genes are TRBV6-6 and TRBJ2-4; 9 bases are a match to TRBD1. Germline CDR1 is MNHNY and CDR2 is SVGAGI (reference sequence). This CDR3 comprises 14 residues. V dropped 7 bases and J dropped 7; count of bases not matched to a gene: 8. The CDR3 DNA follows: TGTGCCAGCATCAACTCGGACAGGGGCAACATTCAGTACTTC. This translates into CASINSDRGNIQYF.

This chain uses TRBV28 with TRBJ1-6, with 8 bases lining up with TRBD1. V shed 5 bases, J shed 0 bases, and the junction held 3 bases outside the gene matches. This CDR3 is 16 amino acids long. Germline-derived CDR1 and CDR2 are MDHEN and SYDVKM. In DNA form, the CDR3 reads TGTGCCAGCAGTCGACAGGGGAGCTCCTATAATTCACCCCTCCACTTT. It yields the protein CASSRQGSSYNSPLHF.

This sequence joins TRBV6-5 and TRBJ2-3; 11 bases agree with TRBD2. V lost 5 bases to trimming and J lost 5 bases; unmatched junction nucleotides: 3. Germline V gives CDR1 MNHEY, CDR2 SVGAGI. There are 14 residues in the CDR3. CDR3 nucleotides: TGTGCCAGCAGTGGAGGACTAGCGGGAGATACGCAGTATTTT. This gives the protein CASSGGLAGDTQYF.

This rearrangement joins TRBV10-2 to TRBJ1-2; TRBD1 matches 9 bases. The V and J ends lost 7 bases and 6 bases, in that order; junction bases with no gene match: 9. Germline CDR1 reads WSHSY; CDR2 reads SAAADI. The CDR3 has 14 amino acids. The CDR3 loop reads CASTWDRVGNGYTF. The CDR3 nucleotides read TGCGCCAGCACTTGGGACAGGGTGGGAAATGGCTACACCTTC.